This TCR beta chain was observed in a study of T cell responses to AZD1222 COVID-19 vaccine. Findings of the study overall: Reportedly, nearly half of unique spike TCRs recognized epitopes outside B.1.351/B.1.1.7 mutations.

V gave up 6 bases and J gave up 5 bases, with 16 bases separating them. CDR1 and CDR2 (germline): MDHEN, SYDVKM. This CDR3 region has 15 residues. Details on this clone: The antigen is unknown.

Produced via immunoSEQ multiplex PCR; TCRdb's table is partial and in-frame only. Found here are over 85,000 clones, around 90% of them singletons; the top ten hold around 3.2%. The sample in question was peripheral blood, obtained on day 0 of AZD1222 vaccination. The receptor was derived from an adult in good health. This chain joins TRBV28 and TRBJ1-4; D is possibly TRBD1 (6 bases). CDR3 coding DNA: TGTGCCAGCAGAAGGACCAGGGGAAGGAATGAAAAACTGTTTTTT. This translates into CASRRTRGRNEKLFF.